The clone carrying this TCR beta chain was seen a handful of times. Its antigen is not known. These data originate in a study of regulatory T cells in long-lasting Graves disease. Findings of the study overall: A limited number of samples was an acknowledged limitation.

TCR beta libraries were built with iRepertoire HTBI primers and Arm-PCR of CDR3 regions. TCRdb processed the multiplex PCR reads anew with MiXCR; each CDR3 protein has one entry. The repertoire consists of fewer than 500,000 distinct CDR3 sequences, with around 15% occurring once and the leading ten covering less than 15%. Time point given: newly diagnosed GD, antithyroid drugs for less than 3 months. The TCR library used RNA extracted from PBMCs. A further study also used this sample, focusing on T cells in Graves' hyperthyroidism and ophthalmopathy. That paper notes: HTBI primers were employed in a first-round RT-PCR of the TCR CDR3. Among thyroid clonotypes expanded above 0.001, most also appeared in blood.

The sequencing used peripheral blood mononuclear cells (PBMCs), collected at new diagnosis, from a patient treated with antithyroid drugs. This sequence was found in a man in his forties or fifties with Graves disease.

The CDR3 is CASSLERTALKYEQYF. The CDR3 DNA sequence: TGCGCCAGCAGCTTGGAACGGACAGCACTCAAGTACGAGCAGTACTTC. This chain links TRBV5-1 with TRBJ2-7; tentatively, D is TRBD1 (6 bases). V lost 0 bases, J lost 4 bases, and 17 bases lay in between. CDR1 and CDR2 from the germline V gene are SGHRS and YFSETQ. There are 16 residues in the CDR3.